Listed below are T cell receptor beta chains from one sample, sequenced in a study of control samples from healthy donors and cancer patients. Assay used: immunoSEQ multiplex PCR; TCRdb lists only in-frame clones, some missing. The data hold 110,000 or so clones, with approximately 90% observed a single time. The sequencing sample was made of blood. Receptors originate from a man aged 25 to 40 in good health. The CDR3 runs from the conserved cysteine through the conserved F or W. D genes are given only for firm matches. The listing skips clone size in some rows; elsewhere it reads once, few, many or a size class.

abundance,j_gene,v_gene,d_gene,CDR3nt,CDR3aa
NA,TRBJ1-5,TRBV7-3,TRBD1,TGTGCCAGCAGCTTATCCGGGACAGGGGAACAGCCCCAGCATTTT,CASSLSGTGEQPQHF
NA,TRBJ2-3,TRBV7-8,NA,TGTGCCAGCAGCTTAGATCCAGCCATGGGTACGCAGTATTTT,CASSLDPAMGTQYF
NA,TRBJ1-5,TRBV19,NA,TGTGCCAGTAAAAGCCGGGGAATTAACAGGGCGAGCAATCAGCCCCAGCATTTT,CASKSRGINRASNQPQHF
NA,TRBJ1-1,TRBV5-4,NA,TGTGCCAGCAGCTTTGGAAGGGACACTGAAGCTTTCTTT,CASSFGRDTEAFF
NA,TRBJ2-1,TRBV15,NA,TGTGCCACCAGCAGGGCAGGAACCTACAATGAGCAGTTCTTC,CATSRAGTYNEQFF
NA,TRBJ2-1,TRBV6-5,NA,TGTGCCAGCAGTTACGAGGGGAAGGGATACAATGAGCAGTTCTTC,CASSYEGKGYNEQFF
NA,TRBJ1-2,TRBV10-3,NA,TGTGCCATCAGTGAGGCGGGGCCTGGCTACACCTTC,CAISEAGPGYTF
NA,TRBJ1-1,TRBV11-3,TRBD1,TGTGCCAGCAGCTTCGGGACAGGGATGGCTTTCTTT,CASSFGTGMAFF
NA,TRBJ2-3,TRBV5-8,NA,TGTGCCAGCAGCTTGAGGCAAGGGAACAATCAGCCCCAGTATTTT,CASSLRQGNNQPQYF
NA,TRBJ1-4,TRBV19,NA,TGTGCCAGTAGTATAGCGCGAGTTGAGTCGAAACTGTTTTTT,CASSIARVESKLFF
few,TRBJ1-2,TRBV6-5,NA,TGTGCCAGCAGCCCCTACGGGTGGGATGGCTACACCTTC,CASSPYGWDGYTF
NA,TRBJ2-3,TRBV9,NA,TGTGCCAGCAGCGCTAGCGTCTACCAGACAGATACGCAGTATTTT,CASSASVYQTDTQYF
NA,TRBJ2-5,TRBV5-1,TRBD1,TGCGCCAGCAGCTATGGGACAGCTCGACAAGAGACCCAGTACTTC,CASSYGTARQETQYF
NA,TRBJ2-2,TRBV10-1,TRBD1,TGCGCCAGCGGGACAGGCGGTACCGGGGAGCTGTTTTTT,CASGTGGTGELFF
once,TRBJ1-4,TRBV10-1,NA,TGCGCCAGCAGTGAGTCACCGGGACACGAAAAACTGTTTTTT,CASSESPGHEKLFF
NA,TRBJ2-7,TRBV4-2,TRBD1,TGTGCCAGCAGCCAACCCGGGACAGGGGACCCCTACGAGCAGTACTTC,CASSQPGTGDPYEQYF
NA,TRBJ2-1,TRBV27,NA,TGTGCCAGCAGTTTAAAAGGGTGGCAATATGAGCAGTTCTTC,CASSLKGWQYEQFF
NA,TRBJ1-1,TRBV2,NA,TGTGCCAGCAATCCAGGGTTGGGAGCTTTCTTT,CASNPGLGAFF
once,TRBJ2-3,TRBV27,NA,TGTGCCAGCGGGGGGTGGAGCACAGATACGCAGTATTTT,CASGGWSTDTQYF
NA,TRBJ1-1,TRBV5-1,TRBD1,TGCGCCAGCAGCACCCGGACAGGGGGCCTGAACACTGAAGCTTTCTTT,CASSTRTGGLNTEAFF
NA,TRBJ2-2,TRBV6-1,TRBD1,TGTGCCAGCAGTGACCAGGGGGCGAAAGCCGGGGAGCTGTTTTTT,CASSDQGAKAGELFF
NA,TRBJ2-5,TRBV5-8,NA,TGTGCCAGCAGCTTCAGGGGAAGTAGAGAGACCCAGTACTTC,CASSFRGSRETQYF
NA,TRBJ2-2,TRBV9,NA,TGTGCCAGCAGCGTAAACACCGGGGAGCTGTTTTTT,CASSVNTGELFF
NA,TRBJ2-3,TRBV4-1,NA,TGCGCCAGCAGCCAAGAGGGCCGACTTACAGATACGCAGTATTTT,CASSQEGRLTDTQYF
once,TRBJ1-1,TRBV3-1/TRBV3-2,NA,TGTGCCAGCAGCCAAGATTTGAGTGAAGCTTTCTTT,CASSQDLSEAFF
NA,TRBJ1-3,TRBV30,TRBD1,TGTGCCTGGAGTACCGACAGGGGCCAAGTCTTTCGCTCTGGAAACACCATATATTTT,CAWSTDRGQVFRSGNTIYF
NA,TRBJ2-1,TRBV2,NA,TGTGCCAGCCAAAAGGGGGGGCCCTACAATGAGCAGTTCTTC,CASQKGGPYNEQFF
NA,TRBJ2-5,TRBV10-1,TRBD1,TGCGCCAGCCATCAGGGGGCCTCGACATACCAAGAGACCCAGTACTTC,CASHQGASTYQETQYF
NA,TRBJ1-5,TRBV12-5,NA,TGTGCTAGTGGTTTCGTCAATCAGCCCCAGCATTTT,CASGFVNQPQHF
NA,TRBJ1-4,TRBV28,NA,TGTGCCAGCATGAGACCTAATGAAAAACTGTTTTTT,CASMRPNEKLFF
NA,TRBJ1-1,TRBV7-8,TRBD1,TGTGCCAGCAGCTTAGTAAGGGACAGGGACACTGAAGCTTTCTTT,CASSLVRDRDTEAFF
NA,TRBJ2-2,TRBV5-8,NA,TGTGCCAGCAGCTTGCTAATAAGGGAGCTGTTTTTT,CASSLLIRELFF
NA,TRBJ1-6,TRBV5-1,NA,TGCGCCAGCAGCTTTGGGAGCTCCTATAATTCACCCCTCCACTTT,CASSFGSSYNSPLHF
NA,TRBJ1-2,TRBV5-1,NA,TGCGCCAGCAGCTTCGACAGCAAGCTATATGGCTACACCTTC,CASSFDSKLYGYTF
NA,TRBJ2-2,TRBV19,NA,TGTGCCAGTAGTAAATCCGGGGCGGTAACCGGGGAGCTGTTTTTT,CASSKSGAVTGELFF
few,TRBJ1-1,TRBV4-1,TRBD1,TGCGCCAGCAGCCATGCACAGGGGATGGGAAACACTGAAGCTTTCTTT,CASSHAQGMGNTEAFF
NA,TRBJ2-7,TRBV11-2,TRBD2,TGTGCCAGCAGCTTAAGCGGGGTCTCCTACGAGCAGTACTTC,CASSLSGVSYEQYF
NA,TRBJ1-3,TRBV11-2,NA,TGTGCCAGCAGCGACTCGGTCGGGCAACCCGGGAACACCATATATTTT,CASSDSVGQPGNTIYF
NA,TRBJ2-7,TRBV6-5,NA,TGTGCCAGCAGCTACAGGGTCTACGAGCAGTACTTC,CASSYRVYEQYF
NA,TRBJ1-1,TRBV27,NA,TGTGCCAGCAGTCTCGGGGTAGGGGACACTGAAGCTTTCTTT,CASSLGVGDTEAFF
NA,TRBJ2-7,TRBV11-2,NA,TGTGCCAGCAGCTTTAACCTCTACGAGCAGTACTTC,CASSFNLYEQYF
few,TRBJ1-1,TRBV12-5,NA,TGTGCTAGTGGTTCCCCTACAAGGAACACTGAAGCTTTCTTT,CASGSPTRNTEAFF